These 32 T cell receptor beta chains share one sample of origin, sequenced in a study of HIV-infected children after antiretroviral therapy interruption. Treatment described: PENTA 11 planned treatment interruption arm or continuous ART arm. RNA-based 3' RACE libraries used unique molecular identifiers. One entry per CDR3 protein, called by TCRdb with MiXCR from the 3' RACE reads. The table records some 41,000 distinct CDR3 sequences, 6.5% of them present only once. The sample consisted of CD45RA+ CD4+ T cells from PBMCs, pooled from several time points, taken from a donor given antiretroviral therapy, either interrupted or continuous. This sample's subset: naive CD4+ CD45RA+ CD45RO- T cells. The origin of the receptors is a pool of human donors with HIV.

This clonotype was observed many times. The chain links TRBV6-1 to TRBJ2-1; 9 nucleotides match TRBD1. CDR1 and CDR2 from the germline V gene are MNHNS and SASEGT. Trimming took 3 bases from V and 8 from J; bases not matched to a gene: 11. CDR3 length: 16 residues. The CDR3 coding sequence is TGTGCCAGCAGTGAGGGTCCGGGACAGGGTTGGGATGAGCAGTTCTTC. Translating it yields CASSEGPGQGWDEQFF.

This clonotype occurred many times. V usage is TRBV11-2 and J usage is TRBJ2-7, with D possibly matching TRBD2 (7 bases). Germline CDR1 reads SGHAT; CDR2 reads FQNNGV. V was shortened by 5 bases and J by 4 bases, with 15 bases between the two germline ends. The CDR3 is 14 residues long. The CDR3 loop is CASSPRGGAYEQYF. The CDR3 region has the DNA TGTGCCAGCAGCCCAAGGGGGGGGGCGTACGAGCAGTACTTC. Full variable domain (remainder filled in from reference TRBV11-2 and TRBJ2-7): EAGVAQSPRYKIIEKRQSVAFWCNPISGHATLYWYQQILGQGPKLLIQFQNNGVVDDSQLPKDRFSAERLKGVDSTLKIQPAKLEDSAVYLCASSPRGGAYEQYFGPGTRLTVT.

This sequence joins TRBV20-1 and TRBJ1-1, with D hard to call. The CDR3 covers 14 residues. The germline CDR1 and CDR2 sequences are DFQATT and SNEGSKA (reference sequence). V lost 2 bases and J lost 1, with 11 bases in between. This chain's CDR3 is CSARMGNWNTEAFF. CDR3 sequence (DNA): TGCAGTGCTAGAATGGGGAATTGGAACACTGAAGCTTTCTTT.

The V call is TRBV5-1, the J call TRBJ2-3, with D uncertain. The CDR3 consists of 16 residues. Trimming left V 4 bases short and J 0 bases short, with 15 bases between. Germline values: CDR1 SGHRS, CDR2 YFSETQ. The CDR3 is CASSVSKSSSTDTQYF. CDR3 bases: TGCGCCAGCAGCGTCTCGAAAAGCTCTAGCACAGATACGCAGTATTTT.

This clonotype was found many times. The chain is built from TRBV6-5 and TRBJ2-7, with TRBD1 as a possible D gene (5 bases). V was trimmed by 5 bases and J by 3 bases, leaving 14 bases between them. This CDR3 comprises 14 residues. Per the germline V gene, CDR1 is MNHEY and CDR2 is SVGAGI. The CDR3 spells CASSQGRFFYEQYF. Written as DNA, the CDR3 is TGTGCCAGCAGTCAGGGCCGATTCTTCTACGAGCAGTACTTC.

This clonotype was seen ten or more times. The CDR3, as DNA: TGTGCCAGCAGCCGCAGCGGGACCTCCTACAATGAGCAGTTCTTC. Translation: CASSRSGTSYNEQFF. The chain employs TRBV3-1 and TRBJ2-1; 7 bases map to TRBD2. V lost 4 bases and J lost 0; bases outside the gene matches: 3. Germline assignment: CDR1 LGHDT and CDR2 YNNKEL (reference sequence). The length of the CDR3 is 15 residues.

This clonotype was observed a handful of times. The rearrangement uses TRBV2 and TRBJ1-6; unclear D gene. The germline gives CDR1 SNHLY, CDR2 FYNNEI. V lost 10 bases, J lost 7 bases, and 14 bases lay in between. CDR3 size: 13 residues. CDR3 DNA: TGTGCCACCGCTATTAGCCGGAATTCACCCCTCCACTTT. It codes for CATAISRNSPLHF.

The chain has TRBV2 and TRBJ1-1, with 10 bases lining up with TRBD1. Germline V gene sequence: CDR1 SNHLY, CDR2 FYNNEI. Trimming cost V 6 bases and J 6 bases; bases outside gene matches: 10. The CDR3 has 15 residues. CDR3 DNA: TGTGCCAGCAGGGGAGCGACAGGGGGCATCGCTGAAGCTTTCTTT. Protein sequence: CASRGATGGIAEAFF.

The chain combines TRBV19 with TRBJ1-2; 7 bases align to TRBD1. The CDR3 extends over 14 amino acids. Trimming removed 9 bases from V and 1 base from J; junction bases left unmatched: 8. Germline V gene lookup returns CDR1 LNHDA and CDR2 SQIVND (reference sequence). In DNA, the CDR3 is TGTGCCAGCCGGGAACAGGGGTATAACTATGGCTACACCTTC. Protein sequence: CASREQGYNYGYTF. Based on the CDR3 plus reference TRBV19 and TRBJ1-2, the full variable domain is DGGITQSPKYLFRKEGQNVTLSCEQNLNHDAMYWYRQDPGQGLRLIYYSQIVNDFQKGDIAEGYSVSREKKESFPLTVTSAQKNPTAFYLCASREQGYNYGYTFGSGTRLTVV.

This chain connects TRBV20-1 to TRBJ1-1; D perhaps matches TRBD1 (5 bases). The germline V gene has CDR1 DFQATT and CDR2 SNEGSKA (reference sequence). The CDR3 has 13 residues. Trimming cost V 3 bases and J 5 bases, with 13 bases left between them. CDR3 region: CSARLQVTTEAFF. CDR3 sequence (DNA): TGCAGTGCTAGGCTACAGGTGACGACTGAAGCTTTCTTT.

This clonotype came up many times. The rearrangement uses TRBV6-5 and TRBJ2-2; the D call may be TRBD1 or TRBD2 (5 bases each). Deletions cut 5 bases from V and 4 bases from J, with 20 bases between. The germline V gene encodes CDR1 MNHEY and CDR2 SVGAGI. The length of the CDR3 is 17 residues. CDR3 region: CASSDRTGWGITGELFF. The CDR3 nucleotides read TGTGCCAGCAGTGACCGCACAGGATGGGGGATCACCGGGGAGCTGTTTTTT.

This clonotype was seen ten or more times. This chain links TRBV10-3 with TRBJ2-3, with TRBD2 matching over 8 bases. In germline, CDR1 is ENHRY, CDR2 SYGVKD. The CDR3 consists of 16 residues. The V and J ends lost 3 bases and 1 base, in that order; junction bases with no gene match: 6. This chain's CDR3 is CAISEGSRGGTDTQYF. The CDR3 nucleotides read TGTGCCATCAGTGAAGGATCGCGGGGGGGCACAGATACGCAGTATTTT.

This clonotype has ten or more counts. The chain carries TRBV7-2 and TRBJ2-1; D not resolved. Germline lookup yields CDR1 SGHTA and CDR2 FQGNSA. The CDR3 contains 11 residues. The V end lost 5 bases, the J end lost 10 bases, and 9 bases lay between the germline ends. The CDR3 here is CASSERVEQFF. For the CDR3, the DNA is TGTGCCAGCAGCGAACGAGTAGAGCAGTTCTTC. Looking up the rest from reference TRBV7-2 and TRBJ2-1 gives the full variable domain: GAGVSQSPSNKVTEKGKDVELRCDPISGHTALYWYRQSLGQGLEFLIYFQGNSAPDKSGLPSDRFSAERTGGSVSTLTIQRTQQEDSAVYLCASSERVEQFFGPGTRLTVL.

This clonotype was seen repeatedly, ten times or more. Written as DNA, the CDR3 is TGTGCCAGCAGCCCCGAGGGGCAGCGAGCCAAAAACATTCAGTACTTC. Protein product: CASSPEGQRAKNIQYF. The J gene is TRBJ2-4, the V gene TRBV21-1; the table assigns TRBD1, which was not confirmed against the DNA. TRBV21-1 represents a pseudogene. This CDR3 has 16 amino acids.

In this sample, this clonotype turned up many times. The genes are TRBV12-3 or TRBV12-4 and TRBJ1-6, with TRBD1 matching over 7 bases. The length of the CDR3 is 13 residues. Germline trimming cut 8 bases from V and 5 bases from J; bases unmatched to any gene: 3. The CDR3 region is CASDRDNNSPLHF. The CDR3 bases are TGTGCCAGCGACAGGGACAATAATTCACCCCTCCACTTT.

This clonotype was seen ten or more times. CDR3 amino acids: CATSDNREGEKLFF. The CDR3 region has the DNA TGTGCCACCAGTGATAACCGCGAGGGGGAAAAACTGTTTTTT. The chain is built from TRBV24-1 and TRBJ1-4; D is possibly TRBD1 (5 bases). The CDR3 runs 14 residues. Germline V gene sequence: CDR1 KGHDR, CDR2 SFDVKD. Trimming took 3 bases from V and 8 from J, leaving 12 bases between them.

This clonotype was seen many times. V is TRBV6-5 and J is TRBJ2-1; D may be TRBD1 (5 bases). V gave up 0 bases and J gave up 6 bases, with 15 bases separating them. Germline values: CDR1 MNHEY, CDR2 SVGAGI. The CDR3 is made up of 16 amino acids. The chain's CDR3 is CASSYSNGASINEQFF. CDR3 in DNA: TGTGCCAGCAGTTACTCGAATGGGGCGAGCATCAATGAGCAGTTCTTC.

This clonotype has at least ten counts. The chain is built from TRBV7-2 and TRBJ2-7, with D uncertain. Trimming cost V 5 bases and J 9 bases, with 11 bases left between them. The V gene's germline CDR1 is SGHTA and CDR2 FQGNSA. This CDR3 region has 11 residues. The CDR3 coding sequence is TGTGCCAGCAGCCCCGCTAGGCTGCAGTACTTC. Protein product: CASSPARLQYF.

This clonotype was seen repeatedly, ten times or more. V gene TRBV15 combines with J gene TRBJ2-3, with 8 bases matching TRBD1. V dropped 7 bases and J dropped 1; count of bases not matched to a gene: 4. The CDR3 has 14 amino acids. Germline CDR1 LNHNV, CDR2 YYDKDF (reference sequence). This CDR3 reads CATTDRGGTDTQYF. The CDR3 nucleotides read TGTGCCACCACCGACAGGGGCGGCACAGATACGCAGTATTTT.

The sample holds many counts of this clonotype. The V gene is TRBV20-1, the J gene TRBJ2-7; 12 nucleotides match TRBD1. The germline V gene has CDR1 DFQATT and CDR2 SNEGSKA (reference sequence). Trimming cost V 6 bases and J 4 bases; bases outside gene matches: 4. The CDR3 consists of 13 residues. The CDR3 protein is CSATGQGAYEQYF. The CDR3 DNA sequence: TGCAGTGCCACGGGACAGGGGGCATACGAGCAGTACTTC.

The chain joins TRBV5-5 to TRBJ1-2, with D possibly matching TRBD1 (6 bases). Trimming left V 0 bases short and J 6 bases short, with 15 bases between. Germline V gene data show CDR1 as SGHKS and CDR2 as YYEKEE (reference sequence). This CDR3 has 15 residues. The CDR3, as DNA: TGTGCCAGCAGCTTGGGACAGGCATTAGGGAATGGCTACACCTTC. It is translated as CASSLGQALGNGYTF.

The chain uses TRBV27 and TRBJ1-1, with no clear D. The CDR3 consists of 11 residues. V lost 4 bases to trimming and J lost 5 bases, with 5 bases between them. The germline CDR1 and CDR2 sequences are MNHEY and SMNVEV (reference sequence). CDR3 DNA: TGTGCCAGCAGTTCCGGAACTGAAGCTTTCTTT. It translates to CASSSGTEAFF.

J is TRBJ1-1 and V is TRBV25-1; D is unresolved. Germline V gene lookup returns CDR1 MGHDK and CDR2 SYGVNS. The V gene lost 8 bases and the J gene lost 11 bases, with 18 bases spanning the gap. This CDR3 spans 12 amino acids. For the CDR3, the DNA is TGTGCCAGCCAACGGGCCACAAGTAGCGCTTTCTTT. Its translation is CASQRATSSAFF.

Only a few counts were recorded for this clonotype. In nucleotides, the CDR3 is TGCAGTGCTAGGGGGACCGGCAAAGCTAGCAATCAGCCCCAGCATTTT. Its protein product is CSARGTGKASNQPQHF. The chain joins TRBV20-1 to TRBJ1-5; perhaps TRBD1 as D (5 bases). The CDR3 runs to 16 residues. Germline CDR1 is DFQATT and CDR2 is SNEGSKA (reference sequence). V was shortened by 3 bases and J by 0 bases, with 15 bases between the two germline ends.

This clonotype was seen repeatedly, ten times or more. The V gene is TRBV28, the J gene TRBJ2-1; 9 bases line up with TRBD2. CDR3 length equals 16 residues. After removal of 5 bases from V and 0 bases from J, the junction contained 5 bases not matched to a gene. Germline values: CDR1 MDHEN, CDR2 SYDVKM. This CDR3 is CASSPLSGSSYNEQFF. CDR3 DNA sequence: TGTGCCAGCAGTCCCCTTAGCGGGAGCTCCTACAATGAGCAGTTCTTC.

Many counts were recorded for this clonotype. CDR3 in DNA: TGTGCCAGCAGCTTGGATGATTACATTCAGTACTTC. This encodes CASSLDDYIQYF. The rearrangement uses TRBV5-5 and TRBJ2-4, with no clear D. V dropped 0 bases and J dropped 8 bases, with 6 bases sitting between them. This CDR3 comprises 12 residues. The germline V gene encodes CDR1 SGHKS and CDR2 YYEKEE (reference sequence).

This clonotype was counted ten times or more. The chain has TRBV30 and TRBJ1-5; D is uncertain. CDR3 length: 13 residues. The germline gives CDR1 GTSNPN, CDR2 SVGIG (reference sequence). Between the trimmed V and J ends, which lost 5 bases and 0 bases, there was a span of 8 bases. This CDR3 reads CAWANFSNQPQHF. The CDR3 DNA follows: TGTGCCTGGGCAAACTTTAGCAATCAGCCCCAGCATTTT.

CDR3 region: CSASTSGKPTSTDTQYF. In DNA, the CDR3 is TGCAGTGCTTCGACTAGCGGTAAACCCACTAGCACAGATACGCAGTATTTT. The gene calls are TRBV20-1 and TRBJ2-3; 9 bases agree with TRBD2. Germline lookup yields CDR1 DFQATT and CDR2 SNEGSKA (reference sequence). J lost 0 bases, V lost 5 bases, and 12 bases had no gene match. CDR3 length equals 17 residues.

This clonotype came up many times. The chain has TRBV20-1 and TRBJ1-1; D is unclear. The CDR3 spans 12 residues. Germline values: CDR1 DFQATT, CDR2 SNEGSKA (reference sequence). Trimming removed 0 bases at V and 4 bases at J, with 6 bases between. CDR3 amino acids: CSAREDRTEAFF. The CDR3 DNA follows: TGCAGTGCTAGAGAGGATCGCACTGAAGCTTTCTTT.

This clonotype was recorded many times. This chain links TRBV29-1 with TRBJ1-1, with 8 bases lining up with TRBD1. This CDR3 contains 12 residues. V was pared by 7 bases and J by 6 bases, with 7 bases of the junction left unmatched. Germline assignment: CDR1 SQVTM and CDR2 ANQGSEA. Here the CDR3 reads CSARTGLAEAFF. The CDR3 DNA is TGCAGCGCGAGGACAGGGTTGGCTGAAGCTTTCTTT.

In this sample, this clonotype turned up many times. The V call is TRBV11-2, the J call TRBJ2-6; TRBD1 might be the D (5 bases). The CDR3 contains 16 residues. CDR1 SGHAT and CDR2 FQNNGV come from the germline V gene. Trimming shortened V by 5 bases and J by 2 bases, and 13 bases separated the two germline ends. The CDR3 nucleotides read TGTGCCAGCAGCCAGCAGACAGCGCCTGGGGCCAACGTCCTGACTTTC. Its translation: CASSQQTAPGANVLTF.

The chain uses TRBV12-3 or TRBV12-4 and TRBJ2-2; TRBD2 is a possible D gene (5 bases). Trimming cost V 5 bases and J 4 bases, with 11 bases left between them. This CDR3 is 14 amino acids long. CDR3 protein: CASSVRTLTGELFF. The CDR3 region has the DNA TGTGCCAGCAGTGTCCGGACTCTCACCGGGGAGCTGTTTTTT.